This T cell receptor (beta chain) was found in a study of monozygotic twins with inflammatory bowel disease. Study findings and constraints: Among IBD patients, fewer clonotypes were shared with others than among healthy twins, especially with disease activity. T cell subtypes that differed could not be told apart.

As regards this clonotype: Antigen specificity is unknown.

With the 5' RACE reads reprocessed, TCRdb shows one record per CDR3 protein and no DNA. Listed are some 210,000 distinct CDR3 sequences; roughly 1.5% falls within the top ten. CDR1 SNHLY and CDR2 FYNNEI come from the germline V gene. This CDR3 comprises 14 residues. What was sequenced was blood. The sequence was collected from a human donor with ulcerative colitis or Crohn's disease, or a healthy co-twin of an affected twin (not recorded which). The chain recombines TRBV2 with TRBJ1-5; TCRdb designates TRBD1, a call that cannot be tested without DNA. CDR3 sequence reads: CASGGPSGGQPQHF.